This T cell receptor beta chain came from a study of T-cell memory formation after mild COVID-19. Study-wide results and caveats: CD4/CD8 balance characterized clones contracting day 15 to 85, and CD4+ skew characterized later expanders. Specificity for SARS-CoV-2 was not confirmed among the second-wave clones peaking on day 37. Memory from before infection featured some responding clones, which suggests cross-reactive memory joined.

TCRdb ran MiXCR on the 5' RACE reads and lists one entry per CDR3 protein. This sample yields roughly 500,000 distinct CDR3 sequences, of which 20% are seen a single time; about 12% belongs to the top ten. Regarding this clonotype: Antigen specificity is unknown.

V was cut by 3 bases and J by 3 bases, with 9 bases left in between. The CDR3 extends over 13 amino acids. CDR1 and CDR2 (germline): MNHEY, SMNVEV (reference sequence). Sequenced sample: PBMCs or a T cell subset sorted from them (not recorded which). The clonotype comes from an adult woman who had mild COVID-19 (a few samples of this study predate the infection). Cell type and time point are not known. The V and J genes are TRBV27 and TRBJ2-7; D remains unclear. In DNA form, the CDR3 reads TGTGCCAGCAGTTTCGGTCCCTTCTACGAGCAGTACTTC. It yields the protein CASSFGPFYEQYF.